This T cell receptor (beta chain) was recovered during a study of T cell clonality in common variable immunodeficiency. Study outcomes and limitations: CVID subjects had higher TCRbeta clonality than healthy controls, most marked in about a third.

Both groups were predominantly of Caucasian heritage. Trimming shortened V by 3 bases and J by 3 bases, and 15 bases separated the two germline ends. Germline loops: CDR1 MDHEN, CDR2 SYDVKM. The CDR3 length is 15 residues. This clone was seen at least ten times. Its antigen is unknown. The sequence runs out 3 residues before the end of the CDR3; the remainder is reconstructed from the germline J gene. Repertoires were generated with immunoSEQ multiplex PCR, while TCRdb's copy carries only in-frame clones and drops some. Recorded here are tens of thousands of clones, none singletons. The clonotype was recovered from a person aged 18-69 years in good health. Sequences were obtained from peripheral blood mononuclear cells. This sequence joins TRBV28 and TRBJ2-7; D might be TRBD2 (6 bases). CDR3 bases read: TGTGCCAGCAGTTTTGTTGGCGGGATCCACTACGAG. This encodes CASSFVGGIHYE. The complete CDR3 protein is CASSFVGGIHYEQYF. Full variable domain (outside the CDR3, taken from reference TRBV28 and TRBJ2-7): DVKVTQSSRYLVKRTGEKVFLECVQDMDHENMFWYRQDPGLGLRLIYFSYDVKMKEKGDIPEGYSVSREKKERFSLILESASTNQTSMYLCASSFVGGIHYEQYFGPGTRLTVT.